This T cell receptor beta chain was identified in a study of blood T cell repertoires in COVID-19. Per the study methods: Nucleated cell number was recorded as an estimate derived from reference gene primer amplification. Assay used: immunoSEQ multiplex PCR; TCRdb lists only in-frame clones, some missing. The V and J calls and clone size were taken over from that table, and D and trimming were inferred from the DNA. The table has some 150,000 clones, around 83% seen once; the top ten hold around 1.6%. The sequenced sample consisted of peripheral blood. This TCR was recovered from a human donor in a cohort sampled during active COVID-19.

CDR3 DNA: TGTGCCAGCAGTGCCCTCACGATCAGGGAGGGTCTCTATGGCTACACCTTC. Its translation is CASSALTIREGLYGYTF. J is TRBJ1-2 and V is TRBV6-4, with D maybe TRBD1 (5 bases). The CDR3 has 17 residues. V was pared by 4 bases and J by 4 bases, with 22 bases between. The germline CDR1 and CDR2 sequences are MRHNA and SNTAGT.